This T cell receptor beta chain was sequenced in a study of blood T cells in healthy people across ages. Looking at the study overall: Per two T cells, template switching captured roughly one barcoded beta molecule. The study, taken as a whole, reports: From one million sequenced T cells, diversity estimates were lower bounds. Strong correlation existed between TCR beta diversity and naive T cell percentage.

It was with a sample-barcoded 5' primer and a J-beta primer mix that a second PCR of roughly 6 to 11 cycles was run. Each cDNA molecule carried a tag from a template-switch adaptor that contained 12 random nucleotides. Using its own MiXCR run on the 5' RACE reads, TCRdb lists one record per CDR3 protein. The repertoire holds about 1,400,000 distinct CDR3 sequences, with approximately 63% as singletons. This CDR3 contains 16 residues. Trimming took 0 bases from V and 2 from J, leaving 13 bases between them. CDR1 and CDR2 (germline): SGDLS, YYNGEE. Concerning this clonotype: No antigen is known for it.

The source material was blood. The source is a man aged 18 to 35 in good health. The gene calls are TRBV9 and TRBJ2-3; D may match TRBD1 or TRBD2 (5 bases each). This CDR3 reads CASSVVGRGPTDTQYF. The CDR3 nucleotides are TGTGCCAGCAGCGTAGTGGGTCGGGGCCCCACAGATACGCAGTATTTT. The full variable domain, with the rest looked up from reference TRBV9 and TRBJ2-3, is DSGVTQTPKHLITATGQRVTLRCSPRSGDLSVYWYQQSLDQGLQFLIQYYNGEERAKGNILERFSAQQFPDLHSELNLSSLELGDSALYFCASSVVGRGPTDTQYFGPGTRLTVL.